Below are 22 T cell receptor beta chains sequenced from a single sample in a study of blood T cell repertoires in COVID-19. Assay used: immunoSEQ multiplex PCR; TCRdb lists only in-frame clones, some missing. Here the sample spans approximately 67,000 clones, less than 85% being singletons. Sequenced: peripheral blood. The source of these receptors is a man aged 55 to 70 with acute or convalescent COVID-19.

CDR3 nucleotide sequence: TGTGCCAGCAGTCTAGGACAGGCCTTCTACAATGAGCAGTTCTTC. Its translation is CASSLGQAFYNEQFF. The genes are TRBV6-2 or TRBV6-3 and TRBJ2-1; the match to TRBD1 covers 7 bases. Germline-derived CDR1 and CDR2 are MNHEY and SVGEGT. The CDR3 covers 15 residues. Losses at the gene ends were 5 bases for V and 3 bases for J; bases not matched to a gene: 7.

V gene TRBV7-9 combines with J gene TRBJ1-1; D remains ambiguous. Trimming shortened V by 5 bases and J by 1 base, and 11 bases separated the two germline ends. This CDR3 is 14 amino acids long. Germline V gene data show CDR1 as SEHNR and CDR2 as FQNEAQ (reference sequence). The CDR3 nucleotides are TGTGCCAGCAGCGCCCTTACACCGAACACTGAAGCTTTCTTT. It translates to CASSALTPNTEAFF.

This clone came up once. The V call is TRBV19, the J call TRBJ2-2, with TRBD2 matching 10 bases. J was trimmed by 5 bases and V by 5 bases; bases with no gene match: 8. The CDR3 contains 16 residues. Germline V gene lookup returns CDR1 LNHDA and CDR2 SQIVND (reference sequence). In nucleotides, the CDR3 is TGTGCCAGTAGTCCGTTCCCGGGACTAGCGACCGGGGAGCTGTTTTTT. Translation: CASSPFPGLATGELFF.

The rearrangement links TRBV7-9 to TRBJ2-7; 7 bases fit TRBD1. With 1 base clipped from V and 5 bases from J, the junction kept 8 bases outside the gene matches. From germline, CDR1 is SEHNR and CDR2 FQNEAQ (reference sequence). The CDR3 runs to 15 residues. CDR3 nucleotide sequence: TGTGCCAGCAGCTTAGGTCAGACAGGGTTCCACGAGCAGTACTTC. Its protein is CASSLGQTGFHEQYF.

The chain couples TRBV7-2 to TRBJ2-7; D may be TRBD2 (5 bases). The CDR3 length is 13 residues. Germline V gene sequence: CDR1 SGHTA, CDR2 FQGNSA. Trimming stripped 8 bases from V and 6 bases from J, with 17 bases between. The CDR3 bases are TGTGCCAGCGCGGCGGGCCTTAACGCCGAGCAGTACTTC. Protein product: CASAAGLNAEQYF.

CDR3 DNA: TGTGCCAGCAGTTACCCGGTCGGGACCCAGTACTTC. Translation: CASSYPVGTQYF. The chain employs TRBV6-2 or TRBV6-3 and TRBJ2-5; the D is unclear. V was cut by 2 bases and J by 7 bases, with 8 bases left in between. The V gene's germline CDR1 is MNHEY and CDR2 SVGEGT. This CDR3 comprises 12 residues.

In this sample, this clone turned up a few times. The chain links TRBV15 to TRBJ1-1; the D is unclear. The CDR3 loop spans 13 amino acids. V lost 0 bases, J lost 5 bases, and 7 bases lay in between. Germline loops: CDR1 LNHNV, CDR2 YYDKDF (reference sequence). CDR3 bases: TGTGCCACCAGCAGAGAGCAGATAACTGAAGCTTTCTTT. As protein: CATSREQITEAFF.

This clone was recorded once. V and J are TRBV25-1 and TRBJ2-5, with 7 bases aligning to TRBD2. This CDR3 is built from 16 residues. Germline CDR1 MGHDK, CDR2 SYGVNS. The V segment lost 0 bases and the J segment 3 bases; nucleotides outside the gene matches: 7. The CDR3 loop is CASSEYGASGKETQYF. The CDR3 DNA follows: TGTGCCAGCAGTGAATATGGGGCTAGCGGAAAAGAGACCCAGTACTTC.

This clone was detected once. The rearrangement uses TRBV9 and TRBJ1-6, with TRBD1 identical over 7 bases. The CDR3 length is 15 residues. V was clipped by 0 bases and J by 10 bases; unmatched bases: 7. The germline CDR1 and CDR2 sequences are SGDLS and YYNGEE. Here the CDR3 reads CASSVDTGVDSPLHF. For the CDR3, the DNA is TGTGCCAGCAGCGTAGACACAGGGGTGGACTCACCCCTCCACTTT.

This chain uses TRBV10-3 with TRBJ1-1, with D perhaps matching TRBD1 (5 bases). The germline CDR1 and CDR2 sequences are ENHRY and SYGVKD. The germline V and J ends were trimmed by 5 bases and 4 bases, with 11 bases remaining between them. The CDR3 contains 13 residues. Written as DNA, the CDR3 is TGTGCCATCAGTCCTCGGGGGAGCACTGAAGCTTTCTTT. This sequence encodes CAISPRGSTEAFF.

The chain recombines TRBV25-1 with TRBJ1-1; no firm D call. The CDR3 runs 15 residues. V was shortened by 2 bases and J by 4 bases, with 14 bases between the two germline ends. In germline, CDR1 is MGHDK, CDR2 SYGVNS. The CDR3 DNA sequence: TGTGCCAGCAGTGAAAGTGTAGGGAGAATCACTGAAGCTTTCTTT. This codes for CASSESVGRITEAFF.

This chain connects TRBV15 to TRBJ2-7; 12 bases are a match to TRBD2. CDR3 length: 16 residues. The germline V gene encodes CDR1 LNHNV and CDR2 YYDKDF (reference sequence). Trimming removed 4 bases from V and 6 bases from J; junction bases left unmatched: 10. DNA for the CDR3: TGTGCCACCAGCACCAGACTAGCGGGGGTATCCCGCGAGCAGTACTTC. It codes for CATSTRLAGVSREQYF.

The CDR3 nucleotides are TGTGCCAGCAGCTTAGCCCCAGGGGGCAACTATGGCTACACCTTC. Protein: CASSLAPGGNYGYTF. V is TRBV7-2 and J is TRBJ1-2; 8 bases map to TRBD1. The CDR3 loop spans 15 amino acids. In germline, CDR1 is SGHTA, CDR2 FQGNSA. Germline trimming cut 0 bases from V and 2 bases from J; bases unmatched to any gene: 2.

This clone has just one count. The chain is built from TRBV4-1 and TRBJ1-3; no reliable D call. Germline-derived CDR1 and CDR2 are MGHRA and YSYEKL. V gave up 0 bases and J gave up 0 bases, with 12 bases separating them. This CDR3 has 17 residues. DNA for the CDR3: TGCGCCAGCAGCCAAGATCAAAACTACCTCTCTGGAAACACCATATATTTT. Protein sequence: CASSQDQNYLSGNTIYF.

The chain employs TRBV7-2 and TRBJ2-7, with TRBD2 identical over 9 bases. The CDR3 has 15 amino acids. Germline CDR1 and CDR2: SGHTA and FQGNSA. V shed 3 bases, J shed 2 bases, and the junction held 5 bases outside the gene matches. Written as DNA, the CDR3 is TGTGCCAGCAGCTTGGAGCGGGGGGACCCCTACGAGCAGTACTTC. Residues: CASSLERGDPYEQYF.

A single count supports this clone. This chain joins TRBV7-2 and TRBJ2-3, with 7 positions matching TRBD2. V gave up 5 bases and J gave up 4 bases; unmatched junction bases: 9. Looked up from germline, CDR1 is SGHTA and CDR2 is FQGNSA. The CDR3 consists of 15 residues. The CDR3 nucleotides read TGTGCCAGCAGCCAAGAAGGGGCGGGAGCAGATACGCAGTATTTT. This sequence encodes CASSQEGAGADTQYF.

The chain uses TRBV24-1 and TRBJ2-6; tentative D call: TRBD1 (6 bases). This CDR3 has 17 amino acids. Germline CDR1 is KGHDR and CDR2 is SFDVKD. V was trimmed by 7 bases and J by 0 bases, leaving 15 bases between them. CDR3 loop: CATSGAKGGSGANVLTF. The CDR3 DNA follows: TGTGCCACCAGCGGAGCGAAAGGGGGCTCTGGGGCCAACGTCCTGACTTTC.

As for this clone: The same CDR3 can be traced to other DNA sequences in this sample. The genes are TRBV18 and TRBJ1-1; the match to TRBD1 covers 9 bases. This CDR3 region has 15 residues. Germline V gives CDR1 KGHSH, CDR2 LQKENI. Trimming took 2 bases from V and 1 from J; bases not matched to a gene: 2. The CDR3 loop reads CASSPGTGTNTEAFF. CDR3 nucleotide sequence: TGTGCCAGCTCACCAGGGACAGGGACGAACACTGAAGCTTTCTTT.

CDR3 in amino acids: CASSYSTVYGYTF. The CDR3 bases are TGTGCCAGCAGTTACTCAACAGTCTATGGCTACACCTTC. The rearrangement uses TRBV6-2 or TRBV6-3 and TRBJ1-2; D gene uncertain. V was clipped by 0 bases and J by 4 bases, with 6 bases between them. CDR3 length: 13 residues. CDR1 is MNHEY and CDR2 is SVGEGT in the germline V gene.

V gene TRBV19 combines with J gene TRBJ2-2; a weak D match, TRBD1 (5 bases). Germline loops: CDR1 LNHDA, CDR2 SQIVND (reference sequence). With 4 bases removed from V and 4 bases from J, the gap between germline ends came to 13 bases. CDR3 size: 15 residues. The CDR3 loop is CASSKGNSPTGELFF. The CDR3, as DNA: TGTGCCAGTAGTAAGGGGAATTCGCCCACCGGGGAGCTGTTTTTT. The variable domain in full, completed from reference TRBV19 and TRBJ2-2, reads DGGITQSPKYLFRKEGQNVTLSCEQNLNHDAMYWYRQDPGQGLRLIYYSQIVNDFQKGDIAEGYSVSREKKESFPLTVTSAQKNPTAFYLCASSKGNSPTGELFFGEGSRLTVL.

The chain has TRBV5-1 and TRBJ1-3, with TRBD1 matching 9 bases. Trimming removed 0 bases from V and 5 bases from J; junction bases left unmatched: 6. In germline, CDR1 is SGHRS, CDR2 YFSETQ. The CDR3 has 16 amino acids. The CDR3 here is CASSLEPGQGRNTIYF. The CDR3 DNA reads as TGCGCCAGCAGCTTGGAGCCCGGACAGGGGAGAAACACCATATATTTT.

The chain joins TRBV10-3 to TRBJ2-7; a possible D gene is TRBD1 (5 bases). The ends were cut back, 4 bases at V and 7 bases at J, with 17 bases in the middle. CDR3 size: 14 residues. Germline lookup yields CDR1 ENHRY and CDR2 SYGVKD. This CDR3 is CAISVQGTPGEQYF. CDR3 coding DNA: TGTGCCATCAGTGTCCAGGGAACCCCTGGGGAGCAGTACTTC.